This TCR beta chain was retrieved from a study of blood T cell repertoires in COVID-19. Generated by immunoSEQ multiplex PCR, the TCRdb table keeps only in-frame clones and is missing some. This sample carries approximately 300,000 clones, about 90% of them seen once, and the ten largest clones take approximately 4%. The sequencing input was peripheral blood. The source is a woman in her thirties or forties with acute or convalescent COVID-19.

The DNA for the CDR3 is TGTGCCACCTCAGGAGGGAGCGGGGGGGCCTCCTACAATGAGCAGTTCTTC. Its translation: CATSGGSGGASYNEQFF. This chain joins TRBV10-3 and TRBJ2-1; 10 positions match TRBD2. With 10 bases clipped from V and 0 bases from J, the junction kept 12 bases outside the gene matches. This CDR3 comprises 17 residues. Germline V gives CDR1 ENHRY, CDR2 SYGVKD.